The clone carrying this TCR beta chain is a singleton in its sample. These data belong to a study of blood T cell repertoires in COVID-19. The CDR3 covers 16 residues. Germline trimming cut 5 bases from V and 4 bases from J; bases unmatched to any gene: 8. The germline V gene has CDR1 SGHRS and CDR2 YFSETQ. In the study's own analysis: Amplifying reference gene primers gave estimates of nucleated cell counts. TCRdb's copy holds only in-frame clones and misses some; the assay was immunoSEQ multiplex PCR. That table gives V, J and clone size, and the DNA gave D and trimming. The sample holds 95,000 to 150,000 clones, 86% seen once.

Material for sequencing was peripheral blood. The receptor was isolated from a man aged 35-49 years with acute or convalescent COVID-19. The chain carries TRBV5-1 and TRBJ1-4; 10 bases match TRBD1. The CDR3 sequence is CASSSDRGLGNEKLFF. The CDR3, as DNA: TGCGCCAGCAGTAGTGACAGGGGGCTCGGTAATGAAAAACTGTTTTTT. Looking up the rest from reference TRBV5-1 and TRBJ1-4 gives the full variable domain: KAGVTQTPRYLIKTRGQQVTLSCSPISGHRSVSWYQQTPGQGLQFLFEYFSETQRNKGNFPGRFSGRQFSNSRSEMNVSTLELGDSALYLCASSSDRGLGNEKLFFGSGTQLSVL.